This TCR beta chain was found in a study of cytomegalovirus exposure and HLA in healthy donors. The PCR used 60 Vbeta and 13 Jbeta primers. Libraries were prepared by immunoSEQ multiplex PCR; TCRdb keeps only in-frame clonotypes and omits some of them. The data show 200,000 or so clones, around 83% seen once. Germline-derived CDR1 and CDR2 are SGHAT and FQNNGV. The CDR3 covers 13 residues. Trimming removed 0 bases from V and 12 bases from J, with 14 bases in between. The J gene is TRBJ1-2, the V gene TRBV11-2, with unresolved D. Sequencing was performed on PBMCs. This TCR derives from a woman between 45 and 65 years old in good health and CMV-seropositive. The CDR3 protein is CASSLEGGRKHTF. CDR3 DNA sequence: TGTGCCAGCAGCTTAGAGGGTGGGAGGAAGCACACCTTC.